The clone carrying this TCR beta chain occurred many times. The antigen is unknown. These data are taken from a study of T cells in Graves' hyperthyroidism and ophthalmopathy. As for the study in general: Peripheral blood was secured at the point of initial diagnosis, before any treatment.

Germline V gene data show CDR1 as GTSNPN and CDR2 as SVGIG (reference sequence). With 6 bases removed from V and 0 bases from J, the gap between germline ends came to 9 bases. The CDR3 runs 13 residues. Template material for amplifying TCR beta CDR3 regions consisted of RNA transcripts. HTBI primers were the set used in a first-round RT-PCR of the TCR CDR3. TCRdb fed the multiplex PCR reads into MiXCR, producing one record per CDR3 protein. Among about 37,000 distinct CDR3 sequences, 52% were seen once, and the ten largest hold 15% to 20%. Criteria for exclusion of patients were uncontrolled infection, other autoimmune disease, pregnancy or lactation. Overall study results and limits: Expanded thyroid clonotypes (above 0.001) were mostly also found in blood. Before onset, ophthalmopathy was predicted by the model a median about 6.2 months earlier.

V is TRBV30 and J is TRBJ1-5; the D is unclear. The sequenced sample consisted of blood. This clonotype was sampled from a middle-aged man with Graves' ophthalmopathy. The CDR3 DNA reads TGTGCCTGTCAGAAAGATAGCAATCAGCCCCAGCATTTT. Translation gives CACQKDSNQPQHF. The full variable domain, rest sourced from reference TRBV30 and TRBJ1-5, is SQTIHQWPATLVQPVGSPLSLECTVEGTSNPNLYWYRQAAGRGLQLLFYSVGIGQISSEVPQNLSASRPQDRQFILSSKKLLLSDSGFYLCACQKDSNQPQHFGDGTRLSIL.